A single sample is the source of the 19 T cell receptor beta chains below, sequenced in a study of T cells after yellow fever vaccination. Using its own MiXCR run on the 5' RACE reads, TCRdb lists one record per CDR3 protein. The sample shows more than 450,000 distinct CDR3 sequences, 20% to 25% of them seen only once. The material was PBMCs, obtained 20 to 25 days after the first yellow fever vaccination. All receptors come from a man aged 18 to 35 who received the YFV17D yellow fever vaccine.

This chain joins TRBV12-3 or TRBV12-4 and TRBJ2-5; TRBD2 matches 8 bases. The CDR3 length is 13 residues. The V gene end was trimmed by 6 bases and the J gene end by 7 bases; junction bases not matched to a gene: 7. The CDR3 region is CASSFRGGVTQYF. CDR3 nucleotides: TGTGCCAGCAGCTTCCGGGGGGGGGTGACCCAGTACTTC.

This clonotype came up a few times. The genes are TRBV28 and TRBJ1-1; tentative D call: TRBD1 (6 bases). CDR1 is MDHEN and CDR2 is SYDVKM in the germline V gene. CDR3 length equals 12 residues. Trimming took 3 bases from V and 7 from J, leaving 9 bases between them. CDR3 sequence: CASSFRGIEAFF. CDR3 in DNA: TGTGCCAGCAGTTTCAGGGGCATTGAAGCTTTCTTT.

This clonotype was recorded a few times. This CDR3 reads CASSQGLRTDTQYF. The CDR3 bases are TGTGCCAGCAGCCAGGGTTTGAGGACAGATACGCAGTATTTT. The chain combines TRBV7-2 with TRBJ2-3, with D maybe TRBD1 (5 bases). Trimming stripped 5 bases from V and 3 bases from J, with 12 bases between. CDR1 is SGHTA, CDR2 FQGNSA, per germline. This CDR3 is 14 amino acids long.

This clonotype has a handful of counts. DNA of the CDR3: TGTGCCAGCAGCACCGGGACAGGGAGGGTGACCCAGTACTTC. It codes for CASSTGTGRVTQYF. The chain uses TRBV7-2 and TRBJ2-5, with 9 bases fitting TRBD1. Germline values: CDR1 SGHTA, CDR2 FQGNSA. J lost 7 bases, V lost 5 bases, and 8 bases had no gene match. CDR3 length equals 14 residues. The full variable domain, completed using reference TRBV7-2 and TRBJ2-5, is GAGVSQSPSNKVTEKGKDVELRCDPISGHTALYWYRQSLGQGLEFLIYFQGNSAPDKSGLPSDRFSAERTGGSVSTLTIQRTQQEDSAVYLCASSTGTGRVTQYFGPGTRLLVL.

This clonotype was found a few times. The chain has TRBV20-1 and TRBJ2-7; D is unresolved. V lost 0 bases and J lost 2, with 14 bases in between. Germline CDR1 DFQATT, CDR2 SNEGSKA (reference sequence). CDR3 length: 15 residues. The CDR3 sequence: CSARDPNIGTYEQYF. CDR3 in DNA: TGCAGTGCTAGAGATCCCAACATCGGAACCTACGAGCAGTACTTC.

This clonotype was found many times. This sequence joins TRBV27 and TRBJ2-7; maybe TRBD2 (5 bases). Trimming left V 2 bases short and J 2 bases short, with 10 bases between. The CDR3 totals 14 residues. CDR1 MNHEY and CDR2 SMNVEV come from the germline V gene (reference sequence). The chain's CDR3 is CASSLLAGTYEQYF. CDR3 sequence (DNA): TGTGCCAGCAGTTTACTAGCCGGGACCTACGAGCAGTACTTC.

The J gene is TRBJ1-3, the V gene TRBV5-1; perhaps TRBD1 as D (5 bases). CDR3 length: 16 residues. Germline loops: CDR1 SGHRS, CDR2 YFSETQ. V was pared by 4 bases and J by 4 bases, with 18 bases between. CDR3 sequence reads: CASSPTGLTSGNTIYF. The CDR3 nucleotides are TGCGCCAGCAGCCCCACAGGTCTCACATCCGGAAACACCATATATTTT.

This rearrangement joins TRBV7-6 to TRBJ2-7; the match to TRBD2 covers 13 bases. The length of the CDR3 is 16 residues. CDR1 is SGHVS and CDR2 is FNYEAQ in the germline V gene. Trimming at V came to 5 bases and at J to 4 bases, leaving 8 bases not matched to a gene. CDR3 DNA sequence: TGTGCCAGCAGCCCAATTGGGACTAGCGGGGAATACGAGCAGTACTTC. Translation gives CASSPIGTSGEYEQYF.

This clonotype was counted a few times. The V call is TRBV9, the J call TRBJ1-5; D is undetermined. Germline V gene sequence: CDR1 SGDLS, CDR2 YYNGEE. V was trimmed by 0 bases and J by 7 bases, leaving 8 bases between them. This CDR3 region has 13 residues. CDR3 DNA: TGTGCCAGCAGCGTAGCTCACGACCAGCCCCAGCATTTT. Amino acids: CASSVAHDQPQHF.

This clonotype occurred many times. V usage is TRBV7-2 and J usage is TRBJ1-2, with 9 positions matching TRBD1. This CDR3 comprises 15 residues. The V gene's germline CDR1 is SGHTA and CDR2 FQGNSA. V lost 4 bases to trimming and J lost 7 bases; unmatched junction nucleotides: 10. CDR3 sequence reads: CASSSPGGTGSGYTF. CDR3 in DNA: TGTGCCAGCAGCTCACCGGGCGGGACAGGGTCTGGCTACACCTTC.

The chain carries TRBV5-1 and TRBJ2-7; TRBD1 is a possible D gene (6 bases). The CDR3 is 13 residues long. Trimming took 3 bases from V and 3 from J, leaving 10 bases between them. The germline V gene encodes CDR1 SGHRS and CDR2 YFSETQ. The CDR3 DNA sequence: TGCGCCAGCAGCTACGGGACAAACTACGAGCAGTACGTC. Translated, it gives CASSYGTNYEQYV.

This clonotype was observed a few times. The V gene is TRBV20-1, the J gene TRBJ2-1; D gene uncertain. V lost 5 bases, J lost 7 bases, and 12 bases lay in between. This CDR3 contains 12 residues. From germline, CDR1 is DFQATT and CDR2 SNEGSKA (reference sequence). CDR3 nucleotide sequence: TGCAGTGCTCTCCAAGCTGGGAATGAGCAGTTCTTC. It is translated as CSALQAGNEQFF.

The V call is TRBV4-1, the J call TRBJ2-7; 8 nucleotides align to TRBD1. This CDR3 comprises 15 residues. Germline V CDR1 and CDR2: MGHRA, YSYEKL. The V and J ends lost 3 bases and 3 bases, in that order; junction bases with no gene match: 7. The CDR3 bases are TGCGCCAGCAGCCAGATTCCTGGACAGGGCTACGAGCAGTACTTC. It encodes CASSQIPGQGYEQYF.

This clonotype has just a few counts. V usage is TRBV28 and J usage is TRBJ2-7; tentatively, D is TRBD1 (7 bases). V lost 6 bases and J 0 bases, leaving 12 bases between the germline ends. The CDR3 is 14 residues long. Germline-derived CDR1 and CDR2 are MDHEN and SYDVKM. DNA of the CDR3: TGTGCCAGCAGCCAGGGGGGCGCCTCCTACGAGCAGTACGTC. It codes for CASSQGGASYEQYV.

This clonotype was recorded a few times. This chain uses TRBV7-2 with TRBJ2-5; possibly TRBD2 for D (5 bases). The CDR3 extends over 16 amino acids. Germline V gene data show CDR1 as SGHTA and CDR2 as FQGNSA. V dropped 1 base and J dropped 5 bases, with 17 bases sitting between them. The CDR3: CASSLVPSGLQETQYF. The DNA of the CDR3 is TGTGCCAGCAGCTTAGTCCCCAGCGGACTCCAGGAGACCCAGTACTTC.

At least ten counts were recorded for this clonotype. This chain links TRBV7-2 with TRBJ2-1, with 15 nucleotides matching TRBD2. Germline V gene sequence: CDR1 SGHTA, CDR2 FQGNSA. The CDR3 contains 17 residues. Losses at the gene ends were 5 bases for V and 9 bases for J; bases not matched to a gene: 11. CDR3 nucleotides: TGTGCCAGCAGCGTCGGACTAGCGGGGGGGCCGGTGGGTGAGCAGTTCTTC. The encoded protein is CASSVGLAGGPVGEQFF. Complete variable domain (other parts from reference TRBV7-2 and TRBJ2-1): GAGVSQSPSNKVTEKGKDVELRCDPISGHTALYWYRQSLGQGLEFLIYFQGNSAPDKSGLPSDRFSAERTGGSVSTLTIQRTQQEDSAVYLCASSVGLAGGPVGEQFFGPGTRLTVL.

The chain couples TRBV9 to TRBJ2-4; 13 bases align to TRBD2. J gave up 0 bases and V 3 bases, and 3 bases lay outside the gene matches. The CDR3 contains 17 residues. The germline gives CDR1 SGDLS, CDR2 YYNGEE. The CDR3 reads CASSGLAGGLAKNIQYF. CDR3 DNA sequence: TGTGCCAGCAGCGGACTAGCGGGGGGCTTAGCCAAAAACATTCAGTACTTC.

This clonotype has just a few counts. The V call is TRBV10-3, the J call TRBJ2-5; 8 bases are shared with TRBD1. Germline V gene data show CDR1 as ENHRY and CDR2 as SYGVKD. This CDR3 comprises 16 residues. The V and J ends lost 2 bases and 3 bases, in that order; junction bases with no gene match: 8. CDR3 loop: CAISEHPGQVEETQYF. The CDR3 nucleotides read TGTGCCATCAGTGAGCACCCGGGACAGGTAGAAGAGACCCAGTACTTC.

This clonotype has a handful of counts. CDR3 sequence: CSAQTHSYNEQFF. For the CDR3, the DNA is TGCAGTGCACAGACCCACTCCTACAATGAGCAGTTCTTC. This sequence joins TRBV20-1 and TRBJ2-1, with D unresolved. Deletions cut 6 bases from V and 0 bases from J, with 9 bases between. The CDR3 sequence is 13 residues long. Germline lookup yields CDR1 DFQATT and CDR2 SNEGSKA (reference sequence).